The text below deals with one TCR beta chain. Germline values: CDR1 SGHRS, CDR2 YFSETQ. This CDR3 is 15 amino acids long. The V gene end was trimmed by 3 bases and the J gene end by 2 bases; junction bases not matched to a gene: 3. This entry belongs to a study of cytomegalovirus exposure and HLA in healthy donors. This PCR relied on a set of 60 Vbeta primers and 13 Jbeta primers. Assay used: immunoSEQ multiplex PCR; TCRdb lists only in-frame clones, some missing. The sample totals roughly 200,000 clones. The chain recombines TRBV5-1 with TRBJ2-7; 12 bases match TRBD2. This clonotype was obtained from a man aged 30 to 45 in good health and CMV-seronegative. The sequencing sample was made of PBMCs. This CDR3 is CASSSTSGGTYEQYF. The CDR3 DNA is TGCGCCAGCAGCTCGACTAGCGGGGGAACCTACGAGCAGTACTTC.